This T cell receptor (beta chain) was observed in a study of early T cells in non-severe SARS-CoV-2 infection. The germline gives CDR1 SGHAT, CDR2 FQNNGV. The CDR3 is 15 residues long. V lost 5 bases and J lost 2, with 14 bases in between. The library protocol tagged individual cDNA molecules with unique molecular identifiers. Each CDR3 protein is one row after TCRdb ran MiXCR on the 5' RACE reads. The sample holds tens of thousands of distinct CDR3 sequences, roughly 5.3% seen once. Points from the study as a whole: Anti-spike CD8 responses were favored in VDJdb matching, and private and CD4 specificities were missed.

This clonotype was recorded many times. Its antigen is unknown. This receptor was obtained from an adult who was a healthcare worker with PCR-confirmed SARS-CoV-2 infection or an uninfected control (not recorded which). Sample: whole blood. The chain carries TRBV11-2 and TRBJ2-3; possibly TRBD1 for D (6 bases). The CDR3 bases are TGTGCCAGCAGCGGACCCGGGACAAACACAGATACGCAGTATTTT. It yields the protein CASSGPGTNTDTQYF.